The rows below give T cell receptor beta chains drawn from one sample of a study of cytomegalovirus exposure and HLA in healthy donors. Sequencing was performed with immunoSEQ multiplex PCR; in TCRdb, only in-frame clones are kept and a portion is missing. Here the sample spans some 170,000 clones, more than 60% being singletons. Sequenced: PBMCs. Receptors were obtained from a human donor in good health. Both conserved end residues are part of each CDR3. D genes are given only for firm matches. Where a row states a size, it is once, few, many or the class of an expanded clone; other rows omit it.

TRBV7-6	-	TRBJ2-7	-	TGTGCCAGCAGCTTAGTTGGAACAGCAGCCGAGCAGTACTTC	CASSLVGTAAEQYF
TRBV19	TRBD2	TRBJ2-3	-	TGTGCCAGTAGTATCCTAGCGGGGGGGCCAACAGATACGCAGTATTTT	CASSILAGGPTDTQYF
TRBV28	TRBD1	TRBJ1-2	-	TGTGCCAGCAGTTTGACCTCGGGACAGGTTATTCGTGGCTACACCTTC	CASSLTSGQVIRGYTF
TRBV19	-	TRBJ1-5	-	TGTGCCAGTAGTATTATGGGAGGAGGGATCGCAGGTCAGCCCCAGCATTTT	CASSIMGGGIAGQPQHF
TRBV2	TRBD2	TRBJ2-7	-	TGTGCCAGCGTAGCGGGGCGGTCCTCCTACGAGCAGTACTTC	CASVAGRSSYEQYF
TRBV5-1	TRBD1	TRBJ1-2	-	TGCGCCAGCAGCCCCCGGGAAAGGACAGGGCTAAACTATGGCTACACCTTC	CASSPRERTGLNYGYTF
TRBV9	TRBD1	TRBJ1-1	once	TGTGCCAGCGCCAATAGACAGGGGCAGAACACTGAAGCTTTCTTT	CASANRQGQNTEAFF
TRBV27	TRBD2	TRBJ2-1	-	TGTGCCAGCAGTTTATATACTAGCGGGGGGGCGGGTGAGCAGTTCTTC	CASSLYTSGGAGEQFF
TRBV7-2	TRBD1	TRBJ1-1	-	TGTGCCAGCAGCGCCCGGGGGACAGTGTCGAACACTGAAGCTTTCTTT	CASSARGTVSNTEAFF
TRBV29-1	TRBD1	TRBJ2-7	-	TGCAGCGTTGCGGGGGGGACAGGGGCAAGCCCCCTCGGACTCTATCCCTACGAGCAGTACTTC	CSVAGGTGASPLGLYPYEQYF
TRBV4-1	TRBD1	TRBJ1-5	-	TGCGCCAGCAGCCAAGGGACAGGGTCCTATCAGCCCCAGCATTTT	CASSQGTGSYQPQHF
TRBV5-4	-	TRBJ1-2	-	TGCGCCAGCAGCCAAGTCGGCCAGGGGTCCCATGGCTACACCTTC	CASSQVGQGSHGYTF
TRBV2	TRBD1	TRBJ1-6	-	TGTGCCAGCCAAACAGGGGGTTATAATTCACCCCTCCACTTT	CASQTGGYNSPLHF
TRBV6-4	TRBD1	TRBJ2-3	-	TGTGCCAGCAGTACCACAGGGGGCGGCACAGATACGCAGTATTTT	CASSTTGGGTDTQYF
TRBV7-2	-	TRBJ2-2	-	TGTGCCAGCAGCTCCCCAAGGGGCACGAACACCGGGGAGCTGTTTTTT	CASSSPRGTNTGELFF
TRBV7-2	-	TRBJ2-3	-	TGTGCCAGCAGCTCTGATACGGGGGATACGCAGTATTTT	CASSSDTGDTQYF
TRBV7-8	TRBD1	TRBJ2-3	-	TGTGCCAGCAGCTTACGCCCCTGGACAGGGGGACGAACAGATACGCAGTATTTT	CASSLRPWTGGRTDTQYF
TRBV7-9	-	TRBJ1-5	-	TGTTCCAGCAGCCCACTTGAGGAGCCTCAGCATTTT	CSSSPLEEPQHF
TRBV7-2	TRBD2	TRBJ2-7	-	TGTGCCAGCAGCCGGGGGAGGGGCGAGCAGTACTTC	CASSRGRGEQYF
TRBV5-6	-	TRBJ2-5	-	TGTGCCAGCAGCTTGGACGGGTCGGCGACCCAGTACTTC	CASSLDGSATQYF
TRBV9	TRBD2	TRBJ2-2	-	TGTGCCAGCAGCCCGAGACTAGCGGGGGGGCCGAGGGAGCTGTTTTTT	CASSPRLAGGPRELFF
TRBV12-5	TRBD1	TRBJ2-3	-	TGTGCTAGTGGTTTGGTGAACCGACAGGGTGGCACAGATACGCAGTATTTT	CASGLVNRQGGTDTQYF
TRBV4-1	-	TRBJ1-6	-	TGCGCCAGCAGCCACCCTTTGCAAGGGAGTACGGCTTCACCCCTCCACTTT	CASSHPLQGSTASPLHF
TRBV5-4	TRBD2	TRBJ2-1	-	TGTGCCAGCAGCGTCACTAGCGGGGGGGTTTTCAATGAGCAGTTCTTC	CASSVTSGGVFNEQFF
TRBV18	-	TRBJ2-2	few	TGTGCCAGCTCACCCGGACAGATCTCGAACACCGGGGAGCTGTTTTTT	CASSPGQISNTGELFF
TRBV19	-	TRBJ1-1	once	TGTGCCAGTAGTATTCAGAACACTGAAGCTTTCTTT	CASSIQNTEAFF
TRBV25-1	TRBD2	TRBJ2-3	-	TGTGCCAGCACTAGCGGGGGGGCCGAGTTTACAGATACGCAGTATTTT	CASTSGGAEFTDTQYF
TRBV7-3	TRBD1	TRBJ2-2	-	TGTGCCAGCAGCTTAACGGACAGGGGGACCGGGGAGCTGTTTTTT	CASSLTDRGTGELFF
TRBV5-6	TRBD1	TRBJ1-4	-	TGTGCCAGCAAGACAGGGGGAAATGAAAAACTGTTTTTT	CASKTGGNEKLFF
TRBV5-4	TRBD1	TRBJ1-4	few	TGTGCCAGCAGCAAAACAGGGGGCGACCTTAAGAAGGAAAAACTGTTTTTT	CASSKTGGDLKKEKLFF
TRBV6-5	-	TRBJ1-6	-	TGTGCCAGCAGTTACGGGTCAGACAATAATTCACCCCTCCACTTT	CASSYGSDNNSPLHF
TRBV4-1	-	TRBJ1-4	few	TGCGCCAGCAACTCGCCCCGGACAGTTAAGAATGAAAAACTGTTTTTT	CASNSPRTVKNEKLFF
TRBV2	-	TRBJ1-5	-	TGTGCCAGCAAATATGGGGCCGCAAATCAGCCCCAGCATTTT	CASKYGAANQPQHF
TRBV7-3	-	TRBJ2-6	-	TGTGCCAGCAGAATTTCAGGGGCCAACGTCCTGACTTTC	CASRISGANVLTF
TRBV4-1	-	TRBJ2-3	-	TGCGCCAGCAGCCATTCACTCTCGGGAGATACGCAGTATTTT	CASSHSLSGDTQYF
TRBV30	-	TRBJ1-3	few	TGTGCCTGGAGTCGATCCGGGACTAGTGGAAACACCATATATTTT	CAWSRSGTSGNTIYF
TRBV7-8	-	TRBJ1-2	-	TGTGCCAGCAGCTTTGGCCGGAGGGGCGATGGCTACACCTTC	CASSFGRRGDGYTF
TRBV7-6	TRBD2	TRBJ2-2	-	TGTGCCAGCAGCGCAGGACTAGCGGACACCGGGGAGCTGTTTTTT	CASSAGLADTGELFF
TRBV6-4	-	TRBJ2-1	once	TGTGCCAGCAGTGAGGGGGCGTTGGTTGAGCAGTTCTTC	CASSEGALVEQFF
TRBV27	-	TRBJ2-7	-	TGTGCCAGCAGTCCCCTCCTCCAGGGGTTGGGCGAGCAGTACTTC	CASSPLLQGLGEQYF
TRBV28	TRBD1	TRBJ2-7	-	TGTGCCAGCAATGATACGCCCGGGACAGGACGATCGGGATCCTACGAGCAGTACTTC	CASNDTPGTGRSGSYEQYF
TRBV6-5	-	TRBJ1-2	-	TGTGCCAGCAGGCCCCCGGGGGGGGGTGACGGGGGCTACACCTTC	CASRPPGGGDGGYTF
TRBV11-3	-	TRBJ2-2	-	TGTGCCAGCAGCTTAGGTCGCAGGGGCAGCGGGGAGCTGTTTTTT	CASSLGRRGSGELFF
TRBV19	-	TRBJ1-1	-	TGTGCCAGCGCGCTCGGAGGGGCGGACACTGAAGCTTTCTTT	CASALGGADTEAFF
TRBV7-9	-	TRBJ1-1	-	TGTGCCAGCAGCTTAGCGGAGGGCATGAACACTGAAGCTTTCTTT	CASSLAEGMNTEAFF
TRBV19	-	TRBJ1-1	-	TGTGCCAGTAGCCAGGATCGAACCGAAGCTTTCTTT	CASSQDRTEAFF
TRBV25-1	TRBD2	TRBJ2-3	-	TGTGCCAGTATTCCCCTGGGGCTAGCGGGGACAGATACGCAGTATTTT	CASIPLGLAGTDTQYF